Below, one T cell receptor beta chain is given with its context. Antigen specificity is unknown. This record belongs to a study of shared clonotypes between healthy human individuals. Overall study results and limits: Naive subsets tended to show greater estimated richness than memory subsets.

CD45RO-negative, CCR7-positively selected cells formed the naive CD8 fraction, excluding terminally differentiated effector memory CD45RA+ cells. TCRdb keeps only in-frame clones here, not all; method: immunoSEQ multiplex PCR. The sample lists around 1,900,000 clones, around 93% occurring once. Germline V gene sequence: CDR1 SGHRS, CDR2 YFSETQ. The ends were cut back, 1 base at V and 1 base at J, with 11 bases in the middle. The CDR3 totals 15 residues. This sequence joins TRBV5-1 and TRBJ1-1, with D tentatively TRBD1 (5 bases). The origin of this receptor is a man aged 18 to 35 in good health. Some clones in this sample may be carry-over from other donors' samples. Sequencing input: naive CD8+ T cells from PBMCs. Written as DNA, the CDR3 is TGCGCCAGCAGCTTGACACGGGGGACGAACACTGAAGCTTTCTTT. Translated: CASSLTRGTNTEAFF.